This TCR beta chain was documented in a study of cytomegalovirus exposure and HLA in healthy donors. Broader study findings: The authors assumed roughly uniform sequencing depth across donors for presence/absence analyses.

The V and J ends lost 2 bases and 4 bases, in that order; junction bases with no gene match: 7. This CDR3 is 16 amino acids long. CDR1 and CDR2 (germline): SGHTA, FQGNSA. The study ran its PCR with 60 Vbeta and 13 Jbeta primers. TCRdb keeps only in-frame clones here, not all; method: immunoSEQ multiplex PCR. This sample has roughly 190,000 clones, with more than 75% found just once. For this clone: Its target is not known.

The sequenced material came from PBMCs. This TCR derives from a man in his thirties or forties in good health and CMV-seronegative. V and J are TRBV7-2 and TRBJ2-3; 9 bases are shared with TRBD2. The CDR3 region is CASSLRGGAGADTQYF. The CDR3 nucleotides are TGTGCCAGCAGCTTACGCGGGGGGGCCGGTGCAGATACGCAGTATTTT.